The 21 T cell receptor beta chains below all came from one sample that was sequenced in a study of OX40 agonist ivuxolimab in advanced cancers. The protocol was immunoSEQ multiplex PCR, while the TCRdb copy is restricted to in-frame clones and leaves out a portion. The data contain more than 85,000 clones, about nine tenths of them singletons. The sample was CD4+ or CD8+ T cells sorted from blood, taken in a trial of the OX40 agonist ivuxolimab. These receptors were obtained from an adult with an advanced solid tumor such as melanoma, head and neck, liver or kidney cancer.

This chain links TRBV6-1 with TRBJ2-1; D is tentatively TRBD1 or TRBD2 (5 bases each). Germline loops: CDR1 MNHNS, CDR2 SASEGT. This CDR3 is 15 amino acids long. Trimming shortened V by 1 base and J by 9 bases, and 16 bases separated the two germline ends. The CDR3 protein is CASSEVGTLGGEQFF. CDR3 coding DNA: TGTGCCAGCAGTGAAGTAGGGACCCTAGGTGGTGAGCAGTTCTTC.

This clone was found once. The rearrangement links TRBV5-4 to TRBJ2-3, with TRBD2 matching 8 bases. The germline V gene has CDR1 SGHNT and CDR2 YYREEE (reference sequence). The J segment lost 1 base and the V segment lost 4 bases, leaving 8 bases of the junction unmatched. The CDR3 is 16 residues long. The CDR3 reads CASSQVTGGRTDTQYF. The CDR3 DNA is TGTGCCAGCAGCCAAGTAACGGGAGGGCGCACAGATACGCAGTATTTT.

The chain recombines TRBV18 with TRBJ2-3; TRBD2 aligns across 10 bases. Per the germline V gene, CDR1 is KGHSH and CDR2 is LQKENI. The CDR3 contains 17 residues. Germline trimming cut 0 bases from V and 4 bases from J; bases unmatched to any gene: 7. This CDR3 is CASSPPGASGSPDTQYF. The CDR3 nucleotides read TGTGCCAGCTCACCACCCGGGGCTAGCGGGAGTCCAGATACGCAGTATTTT. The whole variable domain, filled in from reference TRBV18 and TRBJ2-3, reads NAGVMQNPRHLVRRRGQEARLRCSPMKGHSHVYWYRQLPEEGLKFMVYLQKENIIDESGMPKERFSAEFPKEGPSILRIQQVVRGDSAAYFCASSPPGASGSPDTQYFGPGTRLTVL.

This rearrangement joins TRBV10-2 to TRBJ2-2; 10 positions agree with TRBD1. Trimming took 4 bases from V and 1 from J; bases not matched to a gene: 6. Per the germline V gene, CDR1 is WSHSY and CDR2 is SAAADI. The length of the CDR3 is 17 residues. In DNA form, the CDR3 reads TGCGCCAGCAGTGCCGTGACAGGGGGCCGGAACACCGGGGAGCTGTTTTTT. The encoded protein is CASSAVTGGRNTGELFF.

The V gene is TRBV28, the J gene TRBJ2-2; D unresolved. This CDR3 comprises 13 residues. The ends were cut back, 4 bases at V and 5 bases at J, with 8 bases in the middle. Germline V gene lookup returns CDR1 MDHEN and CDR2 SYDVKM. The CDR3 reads CASSSPFTGELFF. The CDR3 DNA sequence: TGTGCCAGCAGTTCCCCCTTTACCGGGGAGCTGTTTTTT. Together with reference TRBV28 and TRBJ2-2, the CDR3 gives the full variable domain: DVKVTQSSRYLVKRTGEKVFLECVQDMDHENMFWYRQDPGLGLRLIYFSYDVKMKEKGDIPEGYSVSREKKERFSLILESASTNQTSMYLCASSSPFTGELFFGEGSRLTVL.

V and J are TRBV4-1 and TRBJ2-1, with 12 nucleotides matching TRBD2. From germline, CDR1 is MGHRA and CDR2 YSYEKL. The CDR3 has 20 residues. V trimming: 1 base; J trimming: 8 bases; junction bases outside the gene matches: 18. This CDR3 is CASSQGSYVGASGRDDEQFF. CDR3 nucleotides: TGCGCCAGCAGCCAAGGTTCCTATGTCGGGGCTAGCGGGAGGGACGATGAGCAGTTCTTC.

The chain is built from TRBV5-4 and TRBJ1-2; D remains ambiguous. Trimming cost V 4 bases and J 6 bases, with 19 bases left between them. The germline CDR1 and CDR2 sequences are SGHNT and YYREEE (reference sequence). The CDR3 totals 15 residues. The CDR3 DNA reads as TGTGCCAGCAGCCCCGGGCCCCACCCCGCTGATGGCTACACCTTC. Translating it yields CASSPGPHPADGYTF. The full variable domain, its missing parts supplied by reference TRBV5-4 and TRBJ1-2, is ETGVTQSPTHLIKTRGQQVTLRCSSQSGHNTVSWYQQALGQGPQFIFQYYREEENGRGNFPPRFSGLQFPNYSSELNVNALELDDSALYLCASSPGPHPADGYTFGSGTRLTVV.

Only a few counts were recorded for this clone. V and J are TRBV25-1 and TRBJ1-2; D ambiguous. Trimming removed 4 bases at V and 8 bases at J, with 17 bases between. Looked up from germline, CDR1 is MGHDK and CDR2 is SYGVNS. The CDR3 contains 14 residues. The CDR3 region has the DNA TGTGCCAGCAGTGCCTTCCCTCCGGGAGCCGGCTACACCTTC. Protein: CASSAFPPGAGYTF.

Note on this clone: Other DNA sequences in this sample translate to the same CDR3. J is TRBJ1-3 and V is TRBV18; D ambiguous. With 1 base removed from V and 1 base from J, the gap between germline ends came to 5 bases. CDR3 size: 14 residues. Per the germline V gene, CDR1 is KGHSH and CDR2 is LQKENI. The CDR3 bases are TGTGCCAGCTCACCACAGGGTTCTGGAAACACCATATATTTT. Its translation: CASSPQGSGNTIYF. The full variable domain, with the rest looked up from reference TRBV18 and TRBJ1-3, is NAGVMQNPRHLVRRRGQEARLRCSPMKGHSHVYWYRQLPEEGLKFMVYLQKENIIDESGMPKERFSAEFPKEGPSILRIQQVVRGDSAAYFCASSPQGSGNTIYFGEGSWLTVV.

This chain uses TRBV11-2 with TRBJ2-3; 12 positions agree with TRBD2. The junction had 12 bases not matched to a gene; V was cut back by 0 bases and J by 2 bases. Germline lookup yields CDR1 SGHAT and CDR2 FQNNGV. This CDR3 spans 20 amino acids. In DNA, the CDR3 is TGTGCCAGCAGCTTAGAGACTAGCGGGAGCTTATATAGTCTCACAGATACGCAGTATTTT. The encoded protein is CASSLETSGSLYSLTDTQYF.

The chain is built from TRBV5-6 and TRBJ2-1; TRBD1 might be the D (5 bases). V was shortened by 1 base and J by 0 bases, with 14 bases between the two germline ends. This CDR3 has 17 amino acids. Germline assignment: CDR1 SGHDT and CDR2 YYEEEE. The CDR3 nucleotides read TGTGCCAGCAGCTTGATCACAGGTCGACGCTCCTACAATGAGCAGTTCTTC. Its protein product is CASSLITGRRSYNEQFF.

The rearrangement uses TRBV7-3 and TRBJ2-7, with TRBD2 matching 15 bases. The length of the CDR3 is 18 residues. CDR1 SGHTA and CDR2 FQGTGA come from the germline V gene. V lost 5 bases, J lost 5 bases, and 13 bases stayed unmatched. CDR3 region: CASSLNPGLAGGLNEQYF. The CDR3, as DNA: TGTGCCAGCAGCCTCAACCCTGGACTAGCGGGAGGGCTTAACGAGCAGTACTTC.

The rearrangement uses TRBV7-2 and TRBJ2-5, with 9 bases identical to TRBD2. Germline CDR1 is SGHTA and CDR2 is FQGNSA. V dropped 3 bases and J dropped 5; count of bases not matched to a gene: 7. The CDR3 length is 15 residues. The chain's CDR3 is CASSFQAGGRETQYF. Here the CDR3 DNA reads TGTGCCAGCAGCTTTCAAGCGGGAGGCCGGGAGACCCAGTACTTC.

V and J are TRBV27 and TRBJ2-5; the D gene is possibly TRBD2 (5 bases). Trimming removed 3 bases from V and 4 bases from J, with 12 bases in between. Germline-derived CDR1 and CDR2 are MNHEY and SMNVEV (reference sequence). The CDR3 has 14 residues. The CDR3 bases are TGTGCCAGCAGTTTCTTGGGTGGAGGAGAGACCCAGTACTTC. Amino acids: CASSFLGGGETQYF.

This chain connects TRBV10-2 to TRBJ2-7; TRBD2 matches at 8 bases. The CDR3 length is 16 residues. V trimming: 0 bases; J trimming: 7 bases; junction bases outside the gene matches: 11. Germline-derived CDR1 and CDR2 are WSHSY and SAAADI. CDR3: CASSESSGGKGGEQYF. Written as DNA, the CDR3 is TGCGCCAGCAGTGAGTCGTCGGGAGGGAAAGGAGGAGAGCAGTACTTC.

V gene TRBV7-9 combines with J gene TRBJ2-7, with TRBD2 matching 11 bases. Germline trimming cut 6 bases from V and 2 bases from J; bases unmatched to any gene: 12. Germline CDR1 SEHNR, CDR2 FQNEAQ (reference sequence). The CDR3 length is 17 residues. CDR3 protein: CASSSAGTSGKAYEQYF. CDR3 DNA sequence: TGTGCCAGCAGTTCCGCCGGGACTAGCGGAAAGGCCTACGAGCAGTACTTC.

CDR3 nucleotide sequence: TGTGCCAGCTCACCCGGGACAGGGACTCTGGGCAATCAGCCCCAGCATTTT. This translates into CASSPGTGTLGNQPQHF. This chain connects TRBV18 to TRBJ1-5, with TRBD1 matching 9 bases. The ends lost 3 bases at V and 2 bases at J; junction bases unmatched: 8. The CDR3 has 17 residues. Per the germline V gene, CDR1 is KGHSH and CDR2 is LQKENI.

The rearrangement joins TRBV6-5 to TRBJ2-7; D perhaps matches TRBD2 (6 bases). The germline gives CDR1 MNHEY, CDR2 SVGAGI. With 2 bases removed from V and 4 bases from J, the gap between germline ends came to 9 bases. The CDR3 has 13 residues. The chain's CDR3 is CASSYQAGYEQYF. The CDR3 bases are TGTGCCAGCAGTTACCAGGCGGGATACGAGCAGTACTTC.

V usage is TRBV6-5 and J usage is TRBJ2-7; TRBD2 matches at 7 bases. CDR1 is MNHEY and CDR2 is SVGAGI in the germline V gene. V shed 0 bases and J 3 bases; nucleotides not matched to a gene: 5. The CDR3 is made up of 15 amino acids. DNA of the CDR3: TGTGCCAGCAGTTACTCGGCTAGCGGCCGCTACGAGCAGTACTTC. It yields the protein CASSYSASGRYEQYF.

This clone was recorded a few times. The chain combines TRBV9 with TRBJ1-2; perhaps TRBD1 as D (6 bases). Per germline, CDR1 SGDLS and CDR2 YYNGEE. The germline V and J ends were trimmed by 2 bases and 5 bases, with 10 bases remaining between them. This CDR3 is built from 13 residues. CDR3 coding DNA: TGTGCCAGCAGCGTCACAGGGACGTATGGCTACACCTTC. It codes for CASSVTGTYGYTF. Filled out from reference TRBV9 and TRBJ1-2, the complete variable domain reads DSGVTQTPKHLITATGQRVTLRCSPRSGDLSVYWYQQSLDQGLQFLIQYYNGEERAKGNILERFSAQQFPDLHSELNLSSLELGDSALYFCASSVTGTYGYTFGSGTRLTVV.

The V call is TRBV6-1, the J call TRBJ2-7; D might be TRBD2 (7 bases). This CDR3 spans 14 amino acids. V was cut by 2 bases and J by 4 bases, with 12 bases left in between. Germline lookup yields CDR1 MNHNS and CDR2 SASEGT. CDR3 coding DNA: TGTGCCAGCAGTGAAAGGGGGGAGGGTTACGAGCAGTACTTC. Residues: CASSERGEGYEQYF.